This T cell receptor beta chain was profiled in a study of identical twins' blood T cells. Points from the study as a whole: Twins shared more top CDR3 clonotypes than unrelated donors did.

Donors were six healthy women in three monozygous twin pairs. MiXCR, run by TCRdb on the 5' RACE reads, gives a single entry per CDR3 protein. The table lists fewer than 450,000 distinct CDR3 sequences, about 28% of them singletons. Germline V gene lookup returns CDR1 MNHEY and CDR2 SMNVEV (reference sequence). The CDR3 covers 14 residues. V dropped 5 bases and J dropped 10 bases, with 20 bases sitting between them. This clonotype was observed a few times. Its antigen is not identified. The TCR was taken from a woman between 18 and 55 years old in good health. Sample: PBMCs. The chain joins TRBV27 to TRBJ1-1, with D possibly TRBD1 on 6 matching bases. The CDR3 loop is CASSPSYRAVRAFF. In DNA form, the CDR3 reads TGTGCCAGCAGTCCCTCTTACAGGGCGGTGCGAGCTTTCTTT.